This TCR beta chain was recorded in a study of CD8 T cells in Susac syndrome. Trimming removed 5 bases at V and 3 bases at J, with 18 bases between. This CDR3 region has 16 residues. Looked up from germline, CDR1 is SGHTA and CDR2 is FQGTGA. A quantity of about 0.45 to 1 ug RNA underwent reverse transcription using random hexamers. TCR beta CDR3 was amplified by immunoSEQ covering 54 Vbeta and 13 Jbeta. TCRdb fed the immunoSEQ multiplex PCR reads into MiXCR, producing one record per CDR3 protein. The sample has roughly 190,000 distinct CDR3 sequences; around 93% are singletons. Sequenced: CD8+ T cells from PBMCs. The clonotype comes from a human donor with Susac syndrome. The genes are TRBV7-3 and TRBJ2-3; D tentatively reads TRBD1 or TRBD2 (5 bases each). The DNA for the CDR3 is TGTGCCAGCAGCGCATCCGGGACCTCAGGGACAGATACGCAGTATTTT. It yields the protein CASSASGTSGTDTQYF.